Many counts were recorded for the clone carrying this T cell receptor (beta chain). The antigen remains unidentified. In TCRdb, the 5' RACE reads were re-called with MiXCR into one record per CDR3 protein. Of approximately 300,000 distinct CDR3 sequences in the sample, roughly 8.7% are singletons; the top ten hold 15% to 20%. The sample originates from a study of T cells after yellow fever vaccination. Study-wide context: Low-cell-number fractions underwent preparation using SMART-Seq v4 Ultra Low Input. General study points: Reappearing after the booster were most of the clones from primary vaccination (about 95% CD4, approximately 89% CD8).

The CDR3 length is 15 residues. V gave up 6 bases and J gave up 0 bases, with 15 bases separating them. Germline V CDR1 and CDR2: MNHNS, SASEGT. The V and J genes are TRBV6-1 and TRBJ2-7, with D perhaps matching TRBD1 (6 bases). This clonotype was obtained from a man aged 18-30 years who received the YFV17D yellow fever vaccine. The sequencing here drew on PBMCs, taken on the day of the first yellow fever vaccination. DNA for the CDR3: TGTGCCAGCAGCCGAGGGACACCGGACTCCTACGAGCAGTACTTC. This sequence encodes CASSRGTPDSYEQYF.